This is a list of T cell receptor beta chains from one sample in a study of blood T cell repertoires in COVID-19. Generated by immunoSEQ multiplex PCR, the TCRdb table keeps only in-frame clones and is missing some. This sample carries 200,000 to 250,000 clones, over 80% of them seen once, and the ten largest clones take about 2.5%. The sequenced material came from peripheral blood. The source of these receptors is a woman aged 70-85 years with active or convalescent COVID-19. Each CDR3 is given with its conserved first and last residue. Each record gives: V gene, J gene, CDR3 protein.

>TRBV29-1|TRBJ1-2
CSVDTPGGSNYGYTF
>TRBV7-8|TRBJ2-1
CASSLALGVSYNEQFF
>TRBV7-8|TRBJ1-1
CASSLVPGMNTEAFF
>TRBV5-4|TRBJ2-2
CASGSISGTFTGELFF
>TRBV25-1|TRBJ1-4
CASSEWGDGNEKLFF
>TRBV15|TRBJ2-1
CATTPGTSFDEQFF
>TRBV20-1|TRBJ2-7
CSARTSDEQYF
>TRBV7-6|TRBJ2-5
CASSQSTTGRQETQYF
>TRBV28|TRBJ2-1
CASQKPHVSYNEQFF
>TRBV11-2|TRBJ2-6
CASSPDRVTSGANVLTF
>TRBV19|TRBJ1-1
CASSNGGAANTEAFF
>TRBV5-1|TRBJ2-1
CASSLALLNNEQFF
>TRBV7-9|TRBJ2-6
CASSFGVPGANVLTF
>TRBV3-1/TRBV3-2|TRBJ1-4
CASSQVSGVAEKLFF
>TRBV5-1|TRBJ1-4
CASSLAPSATNEKLFF
>TRBV28|TRBJ1-5
CASTEGFQNQPQHF
>TRBV18|TRBJ2-3
CASSPLTGSGDTQYF
>TRBV18|TRBJ2-7
CASSPAGTGASEQYF
>TRBV5-3|TRBJ1-2
CARSGRGHGYTF
>TRBV7-8|TRBJ2-2
CASSSQGGIGELFF
>TRBV7-8|TRBJ2-2
CASSKTGNTGELFF
>TRBV30|TRBJ2-3
CAWSVNRVRTDTQYF
>TRBV11-2|TRBJ2-5
CASSLNGQQETQYF
>TRBV19|TRBJ1-1
CASRRDRENTEAFF
>TRBV18|TRBJ1-2
CASSPQGIAYGYTF
>TRBV5-6|TRBJ2-1
CASSLYRNEQFF
>TRBV6-4|TRBJ2-1
CASSAQGLAGVHEQFF
>TRBV18|TRBJ1-2
CASSLTAEGTGINGYTF
>TRBV18|TRBJ1-5
CASSPQHASNQPQHF
>TRBV30|TRBJ2-5
CAWSVKLAGRETQYF
>TRBV12-3/TRBV12-4|TRBJ1-2
CASRPTGLGGYTF
>TRBV5-1|TRBJ2-1
CASSLSPTGGDEQFF
>TRBV20-1|TRBJ1-5
CSARMSRAQHF
>TRBV7-7|TRBJ2-2
CASGTGTTGELFF
>TRBV9|TRBJ2-3
CASSVAVGTDTQYF
>TRBV10-3|TRBJ1-1
CAIRGDRLEAFF
>TRBV29-1|TRBJ2-2
CSVGTIFGTNTGELFF
>TRBV19|TRBJ2-2
CASSPRLAGGTGELFF
>TRBV7-2|TRBJ2-1
CASSSGQGAYNEQFF
>TRBV7-6|TRBJ1-3
CASSLNIAGGGNTIYF
>TRBV3-1/TRBV3-2|TRBJ1-1
CASSQGGVTEAFF
>TRBV10-3|TRBJ2-3
CAISESTASTDTQYF
>TRBV27|TRBJ2-2
CASSSGRLAGGNGELFF